This T cell receptor beta chain is drawn from a study of a mutant IDH1 vaccine in newly diagnosed glioma. Study overall: Vaccines were begun 4-6 weeks after radiotherapy alone, or with temozolomide cycles. The therapy given earlier, which was standard therapy, consisted of radiotherapy, temozolomide, or both, and most of the patients received both.

Only in-frame clones appear in the TCRdb table, and some are missing; sequencing was by immunoSEQ multiplex PCR. The table lists about 39,000 clones, 80% of them singletons. In regard to this clone: Its specificity is not known.

From germline, CDR1 is SQVTM and CDR2 ANQGSEA. Trimming cost V 3 bases and J 2 bases, with 11 bases left between them. The CDR3 sequence is 13 residues long. Time point: week 11, during vaccination. Vaccine doses each comprised 300 ug of mutant IDH1 20-mer peptide, with topical imiquimod. The sequence derives from a woman aged 30 to 39 with glioma. Some clones in this sample may be carry-over from other donors' samples. V usage is TRBV29-1 and J usage is TRBJ2-7, with a tentative D call TRBD2 (6 bases). Material: peripheral blood mononuclear cells (PBMCs), obtained from a glioma patient whose treatment included an IDH1 peptide vaccine. The CDR3 bases are TGCAGCGTTGAGGGGGGTTCTCCCTACGAGCAGTACTTC. Translation gives CSVEGGSPYEQYF.